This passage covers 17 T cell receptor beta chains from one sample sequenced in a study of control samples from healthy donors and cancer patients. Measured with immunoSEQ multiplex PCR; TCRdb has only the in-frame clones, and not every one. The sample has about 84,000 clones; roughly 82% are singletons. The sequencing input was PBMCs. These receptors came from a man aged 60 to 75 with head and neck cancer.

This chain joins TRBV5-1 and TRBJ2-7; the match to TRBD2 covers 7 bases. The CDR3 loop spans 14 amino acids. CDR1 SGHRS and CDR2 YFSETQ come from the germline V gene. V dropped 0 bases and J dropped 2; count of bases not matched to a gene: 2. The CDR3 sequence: CASSLAGGTYEQYF. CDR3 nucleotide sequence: TGCGCCAGCAGCTTGGCCGGGGGGACCTACGAGCAGTACTTC.

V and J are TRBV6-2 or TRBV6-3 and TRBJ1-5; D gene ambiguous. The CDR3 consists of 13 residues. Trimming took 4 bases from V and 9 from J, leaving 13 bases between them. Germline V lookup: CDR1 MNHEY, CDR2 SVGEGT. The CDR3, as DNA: TGTGCCAGCAGTTCATTTGGCATTCCGCCCCAGCATTTT. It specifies CASSSFGIPPQHF.

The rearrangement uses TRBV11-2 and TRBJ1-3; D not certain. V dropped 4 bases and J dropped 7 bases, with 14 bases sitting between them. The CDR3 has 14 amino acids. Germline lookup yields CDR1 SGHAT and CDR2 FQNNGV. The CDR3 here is CASSSRLTGNTIYF. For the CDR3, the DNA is TGTGCCAGCAGCTCTCGACTGACCGGCAACACCATATATTTT.

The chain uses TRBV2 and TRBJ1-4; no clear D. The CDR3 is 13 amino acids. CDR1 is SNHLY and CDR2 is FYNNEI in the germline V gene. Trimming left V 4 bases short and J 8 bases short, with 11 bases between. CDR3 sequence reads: CASSGGTGEKLFF. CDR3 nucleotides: TGTGCCAGCAGTGGGGGAACGGGGGAAAAACTGTTTTTT. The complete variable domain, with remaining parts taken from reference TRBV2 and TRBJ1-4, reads EPEVTQTPSHQVTQMGQEVILRCVPISNHLYFYWYRQILGQKVEFLVSFYNNEISEKSEIFDDQFSVERPDGSNFTLKIRSTKLEDSAMYFCASSGGTGEKLFFGSGTQLSVL.

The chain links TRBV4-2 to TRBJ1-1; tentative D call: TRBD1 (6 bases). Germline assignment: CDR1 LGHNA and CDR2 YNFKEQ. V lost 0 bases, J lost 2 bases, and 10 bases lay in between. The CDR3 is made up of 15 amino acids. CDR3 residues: CASSQDGQTNTEAFF. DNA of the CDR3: TGTGCCAGCAGCCAAGATGGACAGACTAACACTGAAGCTTTCTTT.

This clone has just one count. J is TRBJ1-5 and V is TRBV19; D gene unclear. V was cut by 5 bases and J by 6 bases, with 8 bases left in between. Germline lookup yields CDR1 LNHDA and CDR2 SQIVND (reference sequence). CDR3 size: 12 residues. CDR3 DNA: TGTGCCAGTAGTGACCAGTTTCAGCCCCAGCATTTT. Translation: CASSDQFQPQHF.

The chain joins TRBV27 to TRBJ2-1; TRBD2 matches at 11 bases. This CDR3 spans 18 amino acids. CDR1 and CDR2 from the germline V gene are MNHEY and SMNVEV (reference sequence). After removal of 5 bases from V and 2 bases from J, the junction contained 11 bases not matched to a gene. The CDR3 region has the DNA TGTGCCAGCAGTCAGCCGGGACTAGCGGACCCTACCTACAATGAGCAGTTCTTC. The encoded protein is CASSQPGLADPTYNEQFF.

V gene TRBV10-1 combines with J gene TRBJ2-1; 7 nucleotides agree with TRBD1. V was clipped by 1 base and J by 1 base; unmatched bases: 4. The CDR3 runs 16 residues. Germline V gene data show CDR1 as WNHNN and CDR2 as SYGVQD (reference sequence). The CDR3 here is CASSEFVTGSYNEQFF. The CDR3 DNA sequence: TGCGCCAGCAGTGAGTTTGTGACAGGGTCCTACAATGAGCAGTTCTTC.

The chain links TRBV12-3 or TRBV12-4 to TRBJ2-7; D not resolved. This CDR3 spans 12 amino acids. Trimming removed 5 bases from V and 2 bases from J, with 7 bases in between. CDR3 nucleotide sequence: TGTGCCAGCAGTCCGCAGACCTACGAGCAGTACTTC. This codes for CASSPQTYEQYF.

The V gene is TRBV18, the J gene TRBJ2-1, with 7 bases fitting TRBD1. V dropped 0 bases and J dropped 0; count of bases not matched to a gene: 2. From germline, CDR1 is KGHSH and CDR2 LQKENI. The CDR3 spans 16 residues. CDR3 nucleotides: TGTGCCAGCTCACCACCCGGGACAGCCTCCTACAATGAGCAGTTCTTC. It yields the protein CASSPPGTASYNEQFF.

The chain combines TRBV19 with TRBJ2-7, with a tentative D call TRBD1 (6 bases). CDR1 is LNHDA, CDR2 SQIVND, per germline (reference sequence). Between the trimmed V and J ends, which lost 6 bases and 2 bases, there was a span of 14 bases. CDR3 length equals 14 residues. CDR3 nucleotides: TGTGCCAGTAGCCCGGACAGTAAGGCCTACGAGCAGTACTTC. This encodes CASSPDSKAYEQYF.

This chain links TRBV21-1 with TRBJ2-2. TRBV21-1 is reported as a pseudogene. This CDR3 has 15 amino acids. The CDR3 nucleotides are TGTGCCAGCAGCAAAAAAGTTCTCCACACCGGGGAGCTGTTTTTT. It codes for CASSKKVLHTGELFF.

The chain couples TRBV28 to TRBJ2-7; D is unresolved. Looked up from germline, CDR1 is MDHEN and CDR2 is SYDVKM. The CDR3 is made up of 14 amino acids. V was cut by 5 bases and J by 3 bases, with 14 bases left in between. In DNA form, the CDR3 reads TGTGCCAGCAGTCCTGCCCCGGGCCTCTACGAGCAGTACTTC. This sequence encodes CASSPAPGLYEQYF.

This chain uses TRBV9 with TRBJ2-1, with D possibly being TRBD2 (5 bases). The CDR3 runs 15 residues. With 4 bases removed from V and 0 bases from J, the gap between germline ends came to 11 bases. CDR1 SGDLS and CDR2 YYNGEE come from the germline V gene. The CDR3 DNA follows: TGTGCCAGCAGCACCGGACTCAGCTCCTACAATGAGCAGTTCTTC. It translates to CASSTGLSSYNEQFF.

CDR3 region: CASSEAPVIGRIYNEQFF. The CDR3 bases are TGTGCCAGCAGTGAAGCTCCCGTAATCGGGAGAATTTATAATGAGCAGTTCTTC. The chain employs TRBV6-1 and TRBJ2-1; the D gene is possibly TRBD2 (6 bases). The CDR3 covers 18 residues. CDR1 and CDR2 (germline): MNHNS, SASEGT. V shed 0 bases and J shed 7 bases, with 22 bases lying between them.

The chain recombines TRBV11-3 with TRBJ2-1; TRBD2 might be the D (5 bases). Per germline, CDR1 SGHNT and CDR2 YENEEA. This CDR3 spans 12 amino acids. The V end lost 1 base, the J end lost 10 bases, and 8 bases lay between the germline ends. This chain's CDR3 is CASSLGGPEQFF. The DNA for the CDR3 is TGTGCCAGCAGCTTAGGAGGGCCAGAGCAGTTCTTC.

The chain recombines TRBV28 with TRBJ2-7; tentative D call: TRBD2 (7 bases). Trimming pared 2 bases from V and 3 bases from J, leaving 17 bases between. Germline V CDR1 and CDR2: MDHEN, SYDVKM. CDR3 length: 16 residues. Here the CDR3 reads CASSLGGGGSVYEQYF. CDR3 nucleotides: TGTGCCAGCAGTTTAGGAGGGGGGGGCTCGGTCTACGAGCAGTACTTC.